These 12 T cell receptor beta chains were all obtained from the same sample, sequenced in a study of blood T cell repertoires in COVID-19. The protocol was immunoSEQ multiplex PCR, while the TCRdb copy is restricted to in-frame clones and leaves out a portion. Of over 150,000 clones in the sample, about 90% were seen once. Sequencing was done on a sample of peripheral blood. Receptors originate from a man aged 50 or older with acute or convalescent COVID-19.

The chain employs TRBV19 and TRBJ1-5, with 7 bases aligning to TRBD1. Germline-derived CDR1 and CDR2 are LNHDA and SQIVND (reference sequence). With 8 bases clipped from V and 4 bases from J, the junction kept 8 bases outside the gene matches. There are 14 residues in the CDR3. The CDR3 loop is CASLRQGRNQPQHF. The CDR3, as DNA: TGTGCCAGTTTGAGACAGGGTCGGAATCAGCCCCAGCATTTT.

The gene calls are TRBV7-9 and TRBJ1-3; D unresolved. The CDR3 sequence is 13 residues long. Germline lookup yields CDR1 SEHNR and CDR2 FQNEAQ (reference sequence). Between the trimmed V and J ends, which lost 5 bases and 7 bases, there was a span of 12 bases. The DNA of the CDR3 is TGTGCCAGCAGCCACTCCACCGGGAACACCATATATTTT. Amino acids: CASSHSTGNTIYF.

V is TRBV19 and J is TRBJ1-6; TRBD1 aligns across 8 bases. Germline CDR1 reads LNHDA; CDR2 reads SQIVND (reference sequence). This CDR3 has 15 residues. J was trimmed by 2 bases and V by 6 bases; bases with no gene match: 3. CDR3 protein: CASSGQGTYNSPLHF. In nucleotides, the CDR3 is TGTGCCAGTAGCGGACAGGGCACCTATAATTCACCCCTCCACTTT.

The V call is TRBV7-7, the J call TRBJ2-1, with no clear D. The CDR3 has 13 residues. Germline CDR1 and CDR2: SSHAT and FNYEAQ (reference sequence). V lost 1 base to trimming and J lost 4 bases, with 5 bases between them. The CDR3 loop reads CASSLDRYNEQFF. The CDR3 DNA is TGTGCCAGCAGCTTAGACAGATACAATGAGCAGTTCTTC.

This chain connects TRBV13 to TRBJ1-4; D is ambiguous. V was shortened by 3 bases and J by 0 bases, with 5 bases between the two germline ends. Germline lookup yields CDR1 PRHDT and CDR2 FYEKMQ (reference sequence). The CDR3 totals 14 residues. In DNA, the CDR3 is TGTGCCAGCAGCTTGCGAGCAACTAATGAAAAACTGTTTTTT. Protein product: CASSLRATNEKLFF.

This chain links TRBV29-1 with TRBJ2-3, with no clear D. V was pared by 4 bases and J by 3 bases, with 11 bases between. Germline lookup yields CDR1 SQVTM and CDR2 ANQGSEA. CDR3 length: 13 amino acids. CDR3 in amino acids: CSVVTVGTDTQYF. The CDR3, as DNA: TGCAGCGTTGTGACTGTCGGGACAGATACGCAGTATTTT.

CDR3 amino acids: CASSQGGERNQPQHF. The CDR3 bases are TGTGCCAGCAGCCAAGGTGGGGAGCGCAATCAGCCCCAGCATTTT. The chain uses TRBV7-9 and TRBJ1-5; D unresolved. The germline gives CDR1 SEHNR, CDR2 FQNEAQ (reference sequence). This CDR3 comprises 15 residues. V was cut by 5 bases and J by 2 bases, with 13 bases left in between.

The V gene is TRBV19, the J gene TRBJ1-4, with 7 bases identical to TRBD1. V lost 6 bases and J lost 4; bases outside the gene matches: 5. Germline values: CDR1 LNHDA, CDR2 SQIVND (reference sequence). CDR3 size: 14 residues. The CDR3 here is CASRRGQNNEKLFF. The CDR3 DNA is TGTGCCAGTAGGAGGGGACAGAATAATGAAAAACTGTTTTTT.

The rearrangement uses TRBV29-1 and TRBJ1-5; D unclear. This CDR3 has 13 residues. Germline lookup yields CDR1 SQVTM and CDR2 ANQGSEA. The germline V and J ends were trimmed by 2 bases and 4 bases, with 9 bases remaining between them. The CDR3 spells CSVELTENQPQHF. The DNA of the CDR3 is TGCAGCGTTGAATTAACAGAGAATCAGCCCCAGCATTTT.

The chain is built from TRBV6-5 and TRBJ2-7; 8 positions agree with TRBD2. Looked up from germline, CDR1 is MNHEY and CDR2 is SVGAGI. The CDR3 spans 13 residues. Germline trimming cut 6 bases from V and 1 base from J; bases unmatched to any gene: 2. CDR3 region: CASSGGGSYEQYV. CDR3 DNA sequence: TGTGCCAGCAGCGGGGGGGGATCCTACGAGCAGTACGTC.

The V and J genes are TRBV4-3 and TRBJ1-5, with D possibly TRBD1 on 6 matching bases. With 4 bases removed from V and 6 bases from J, the gap between germline ends came to 13 bases. This CDR3 region has 14 residues. Per the germline V gene, CDR1 is LGHNA and CDR2 is YSLEER. CDR3 amino acids: CASSLRPGAQPQHF. The CDR3 DNA reads as TGCGCCAGCAGCCTGAGGCCAGGGGCTCAGCCCCAGCATTTT.

The genes are TRBV27 and TRBJ1-1, with a weak D call TRBD1 (5 bases). The CDR3 extends over 14 amino acids. V was pared by 6 bases and J by 8 bases, with 19 bases between. Germline CDR1 MNHEY, CDR2 SMNVEV (reference sequence). The CDR3 coding sequence is TGTGCCAGCAGGCCGACAGTCTTAAGAAGGGAAGCTTTCTTT. This translates into CASRPTVLRREAFF.